The subject of this entry is one T cell receptor beta chain. No antigen is known for it. The sample comes from a study of cytomegalovirus exposure and HLA in healthy donors. Study-level findings and limits: Later work associated over 15,000 TCR beta sequences with HLA alleles at 0.05 false discovery rate.

CDR1 PRHDT and CDR2 FYEKMQ come from the germline V gene (reference sequence). The trim removed 0 bases at V and 2 bases at J, leaving 3 bases unmatched. The CDR3 covers 15 residues. 13 Jbeta primers and 60 Vbeta primers were used for the PCR. Sequencing was performed with immunoSEQ multiplex PCR; in TCRdb, only in-frame clones are kept and a portion is missing. The sample has 95,000 to 120,000 clones, under 80% seen once. The sequencing sample was made of PBMCs. V usage is TRBV13 and J usage is TRBJ1-2; 7 bases fit TRBD1. The TCR sequence derives from a middle-aged woman in good health and CMV-seropositive. CDR3 residues: CASSLGDRENYGYTF. CDR3 DNA sequence: TGTGCCAGCAGCTTAGGCGACAGGGAGAACTATGGCTACACCTTC.